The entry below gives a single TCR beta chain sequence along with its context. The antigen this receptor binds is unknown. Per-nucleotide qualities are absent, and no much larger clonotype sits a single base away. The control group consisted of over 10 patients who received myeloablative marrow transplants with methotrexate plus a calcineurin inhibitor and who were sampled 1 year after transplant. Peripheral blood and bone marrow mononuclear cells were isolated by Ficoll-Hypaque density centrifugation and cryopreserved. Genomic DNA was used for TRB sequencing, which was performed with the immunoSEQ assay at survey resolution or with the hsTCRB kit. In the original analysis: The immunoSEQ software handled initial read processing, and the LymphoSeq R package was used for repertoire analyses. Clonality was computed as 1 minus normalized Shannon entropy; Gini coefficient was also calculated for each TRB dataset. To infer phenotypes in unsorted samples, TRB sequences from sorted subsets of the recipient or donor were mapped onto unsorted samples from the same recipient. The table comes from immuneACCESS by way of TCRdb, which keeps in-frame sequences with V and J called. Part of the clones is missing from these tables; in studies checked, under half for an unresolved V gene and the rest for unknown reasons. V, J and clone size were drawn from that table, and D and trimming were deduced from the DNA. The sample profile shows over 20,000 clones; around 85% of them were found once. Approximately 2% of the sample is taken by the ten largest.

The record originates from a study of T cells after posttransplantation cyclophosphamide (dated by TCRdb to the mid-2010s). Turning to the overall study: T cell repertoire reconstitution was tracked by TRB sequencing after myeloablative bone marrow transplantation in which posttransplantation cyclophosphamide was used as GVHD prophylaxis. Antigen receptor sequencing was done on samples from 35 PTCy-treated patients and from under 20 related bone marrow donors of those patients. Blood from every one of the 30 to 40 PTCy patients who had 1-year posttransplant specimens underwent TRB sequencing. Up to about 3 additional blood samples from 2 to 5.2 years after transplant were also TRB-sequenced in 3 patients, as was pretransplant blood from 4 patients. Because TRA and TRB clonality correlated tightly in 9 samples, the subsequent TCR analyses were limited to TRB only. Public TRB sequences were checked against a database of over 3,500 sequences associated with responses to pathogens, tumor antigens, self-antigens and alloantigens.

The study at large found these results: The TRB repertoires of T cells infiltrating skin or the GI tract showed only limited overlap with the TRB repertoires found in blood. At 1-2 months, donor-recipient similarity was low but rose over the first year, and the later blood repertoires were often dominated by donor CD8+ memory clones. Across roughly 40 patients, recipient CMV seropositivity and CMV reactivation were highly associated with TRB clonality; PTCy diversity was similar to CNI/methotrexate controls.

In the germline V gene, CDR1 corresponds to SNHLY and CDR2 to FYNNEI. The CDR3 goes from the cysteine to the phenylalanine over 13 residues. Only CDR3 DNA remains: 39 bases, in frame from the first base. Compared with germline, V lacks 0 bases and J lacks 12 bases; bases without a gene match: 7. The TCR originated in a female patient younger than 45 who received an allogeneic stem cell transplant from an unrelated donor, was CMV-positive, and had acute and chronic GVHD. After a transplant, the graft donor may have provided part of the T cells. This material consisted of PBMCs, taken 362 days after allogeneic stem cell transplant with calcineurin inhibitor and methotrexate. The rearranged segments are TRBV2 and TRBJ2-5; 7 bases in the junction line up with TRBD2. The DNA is TGTGCCAGCAGTGAAGCGGGAGGGAGGGAGGAGTACTTC. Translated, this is CASSEAGGREEYF.